The next 12 T cell receptor beta chains were all read from a single sample in a study of shared clonotypes between healthy human individuals. Sequenced by immunoSEQ multiplex PCR; TCRdb stores in-frame clones only, minus some. The sample has 2 million to 2.5 million clones; approximately 93% are singletons. Sequenced sample: naive CD4+ T cells from PBMCs. This sample's subset: CD45RA+ positively selected. The receptors were gathered from a man younger than 30 in good health. Some clones in this sample may be carry-over from other donors' samples.

The table lists this clone with a count of one. The rearrangement links TRBV5-4 to TRBJ2-5; D uncertain. The CDR3 totals 13 residues. Trimming shortened V by 6 bases and J by 3 bases, and 12 bases separated the two germline ends. The germline gives CDR1 SGHNT, CDR2 YYREEE (reference sequence). For the CDR3, the DNA is TGTGCCAGCACCCCGACCCCCGAAGAGACCCAGTACTTC. It specifies CASTPTPEETQYF.

V and J are TRBV7-7 and TRBJ2-3; D is perhaps TRBD2 (5 bases). The germline V and J ends were trimmed by 5 bases and 12 bases, with 18 bases remaining between them. The CDR3 is made up of 13 amino acids. Germline CDR1 SSHAT, CDR2 FNYEAQ (reference sequence). The CDR3 nucleotides are TGTGCCAGCAGCCCCCCCGGGGTCCTATCACAGTATTTT. Its protein product is CASSPPGVLSQYF.

V is TRBV6-4 and J is TRBJ2-7, with 8 bases matching TRBD1. The trim removed 2 bases at V and 4 bases at J, leaving 4 bases unmatched. The CDR3 spans 14 residues. Germline V CDR1 and CDR2: MRHNA, SNTAGT. The CDR3 DNA reads TGTGCCAGCAGTGACGGCAGGGGGCTGTACGAGCAGTACTTC. Its translation: CASSDGRGLYEQYF.

The chain combines TRBV5-1 with TRBJ1-2; tentatively, D is TRBD1 (6 bases). The CDR3 sequence is 14 residues long. Germline-derived CDR1 and CDR2 are SGHRS and YFSETQ. V was shortened by 4 bases and J by 2 bases, with 12 bases between the two germline ends. The CDR3 sequence: CASSRLGGNYGYTF. The DNA of the CDR3 is TGCGCCAGCAGCAGACTGGGGGGCAACTATGGCTACACCTTC.

The CDR3 loop reads CASRYGQAYEQYF. In nucleotides, the CDR3 is TGTGCCAGCAGATACGGACAGGCCTACGAGCAGTACTTC. J is TRBJ2-7 and V is TRBV27; 7 nucleotides match TRBD1. With 6 bases clipped from V and 2 bases from J, the junction kept 4 bases outside the gene matches. The length of the CDR3 is 13 residues. CDR1 and CDR2 from the germline V gene are MNHEY and SMNVEV (reference sequence).

The chain is built from TRBV7-9 and TRBJ1-2, with a possible D match to TRBD1 (6 bases). The CDR3 totals 16 residues. Germline V gene sequence: CDR1 SEHNR, CDR2 FQNEAQ (reference sequence). Between the trimmed V and J ends, which lost 4 bases and 3 bases, there was a span of 18 bases. For the CDR3, the DNA is TGTGCCAGCAGCTCCCTAGGGGGGGCGAGGGACTATGGCTACACCTTC. It translates to CASSSLGGARDYGYTF.

There are a few counts of this clone. V usage is TRBV29-1 and J usage is TRBJ2-7; D is uncertain. The ends were cut back, 6 bases at V and 0 bases at J, with 15 bases in the middle. This CDR3 region has 14 residues. Germline V gives CDR1 SQVTM, CDR2 ANQGSEA. The CDR3: CSVTDWRVSYEQYF. In nucleotides, the CDR3 is TGCAGCGTCACTGACTGGCGAGTCTCCTACGAGCAGTACTTC.

The rearrangement links TRBV29-1 to TRBJ2-5; D might be TRBD2 (5 bases). This CDR3 region has 13 residues. Germline CDR1 SQVTM, CDR2 ANQGSEA. CDR3 DNA sequence: TGCAGTGCACTAGGGCAAAACCAAGAGACCCAGTACTTC. Its protein product is CSALGQNQETQYF.

The rearrangement joins TRBV9 to TRBJ1-1; 7 nucleotides agree with TRBD1. CDR1 and CDR2 (germline): SGDLS, YYNGEE. The CDR3 consists of 15 residues. J was trimmed by 3 bases and V by 3 bases; bases with no gene match: 8. CDR3 in DNA: TGTGCCAGCAGCGGATGGAGGGGGCAGGACACTGAAGCTTTCTTT. Its translation is CASSGWRGQDTEAFF.

The CDR3 region has the DNA TGTGCCAGCAGCTTGTTTGGGGTCGGAGATACGCAGTATTTT. This encodes CASSLFGVGDTQYF. The chain links TRBV5-4 to TRBJ2-3; no reliable D call. CDR3 size: 14 residues. Germline V lookup: CDR1 SGHNT, CDR2 YYREEE (reference sequence). The V gene lost 1 base and the J gene lost 5 bases, with 11 bases spanning the gap.

The CDR3 reads CASSRGTGSNYGYTF. In DNA, the CDR3 is TGTGCCAGCAGTAGGGGGACAGGAAGTAACTATGGCTACACCTTC. This rearrangement joins TRBV6-6 to TRBJ1-2, with 8 bases fitting TRBD1. V lost 5 bases, J lost 1 base, and 6 bases stayed unmatched. CDR3 length: 15 amino acids. Germline CDR1 MNHNY, CDR2 SVGAGI (reference sequence).

Comments on this clone: Different DNA sequences within this sample yield the same CDR3. The CDR3 sequence: CASSYRGGQPQHF. The CDR3 coding sequence is TGTGCCAGCAGTTACAGAGGGGGTCAGCCCCAGCATTTT. The rearrangement joins TRBV6-6 to TRBJ1-5, with D perhaps matching TRBD1 (6 bases). V lost 2 bases and J lost 6, with 8 bases in between. CDR3 length equals 13 residues. CDR1 MNHNY and CDR2 SVGAGI come from the germline V gene (reference sequence).